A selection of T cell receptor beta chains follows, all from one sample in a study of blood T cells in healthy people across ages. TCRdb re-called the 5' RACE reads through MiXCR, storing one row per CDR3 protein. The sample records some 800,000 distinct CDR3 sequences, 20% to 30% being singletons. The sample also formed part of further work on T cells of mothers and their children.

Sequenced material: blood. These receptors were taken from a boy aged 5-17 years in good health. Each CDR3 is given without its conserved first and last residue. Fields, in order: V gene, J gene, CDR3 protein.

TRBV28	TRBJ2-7	ATNAGAMEEQY
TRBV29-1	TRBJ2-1	STPGLSYNEQF
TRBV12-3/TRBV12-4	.	ASRSTEPVQY
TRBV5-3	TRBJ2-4	ARSLDIKRDPKGIQY
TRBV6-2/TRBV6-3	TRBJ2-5	ASRHSGKETQY
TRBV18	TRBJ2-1	ASSPPRGGRSYNEQF
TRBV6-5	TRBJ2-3	ATRGADTQY
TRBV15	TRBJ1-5	ATSRDQKGVGQPQH
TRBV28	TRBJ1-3	ASSLVIGNTTY
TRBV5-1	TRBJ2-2	ASSLAAQRELF
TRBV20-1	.	SAQPRDSYSYEQY
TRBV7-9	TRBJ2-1	ASSLEGHKYNEQF
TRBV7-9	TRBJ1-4	ASSSGGRGEKLF
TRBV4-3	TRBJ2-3	ASSQDRAGSSTDTQY
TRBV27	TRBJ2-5	ACSSGRLEETQY
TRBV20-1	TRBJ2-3	SASRLAGAVDTQY
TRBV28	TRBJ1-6	ASVQYNSPLH
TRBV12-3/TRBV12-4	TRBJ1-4	ASSPGRDRGEKLF
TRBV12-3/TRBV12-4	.	ASSLGSSGVETQY
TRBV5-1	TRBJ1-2	ASSPQIQSNYGYT
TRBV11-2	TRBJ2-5	ASSSGAGTQY
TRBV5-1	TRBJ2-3	ASSLASLKTDTQY
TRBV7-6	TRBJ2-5	ASSSSEVETQY
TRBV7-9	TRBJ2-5	ASSAQEEETQY
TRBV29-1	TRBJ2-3	SVVKGAVDTQY
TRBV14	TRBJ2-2	ASSQAHAGELF
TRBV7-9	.	ASSLGTGAPYNEQF
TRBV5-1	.	ASSQLAGGNNEQF
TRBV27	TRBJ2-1	ASPCPPGSSYNEQF
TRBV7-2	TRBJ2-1	ASSRFYGQVNEQF
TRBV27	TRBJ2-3	ASSLDGGTYTDTQY
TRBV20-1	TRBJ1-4	SASPGGANEELF
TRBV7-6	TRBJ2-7	ASSLAPVADEQY
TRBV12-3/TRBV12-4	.	ASSLRNTYEQY
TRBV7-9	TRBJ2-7	ASSLVYSPYEQY
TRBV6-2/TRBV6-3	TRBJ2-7	ASSYSRDRAYEQY
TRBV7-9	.	ASSLLRDIYNEQF
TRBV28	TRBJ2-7	ASKAGGIPFYEQY
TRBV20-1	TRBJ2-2	SATALNTGELF
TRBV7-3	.	ASSLIRRETAYEQY
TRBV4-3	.	ASSPRRQGPYEQY
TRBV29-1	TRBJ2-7	SVGSAGGGYEQY
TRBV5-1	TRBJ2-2	ASSFDTGELF
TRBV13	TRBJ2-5	ASSSLAAQETQY
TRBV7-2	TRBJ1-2	ASRSSRLTGEGYT
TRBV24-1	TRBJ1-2	ATSSDTDYGYT